This TCR beta chain appears in the sequencing data of a study of human T cells and chemical hapten exposure. The wider study: Slight differences in pooled library volume were the main source of varying TCR yields across samples.

TCRdb re-analysed the RACE reads in MiXCR, keeping a single row per CDR3 protein. Of 49,000 or so distinct CDR3 sequences listed, roughly 4.1% were seen once; the top ten hold 5.8%. Broader study findings: Unchanged with DPC sensitization were TCRs above 1 in 1000 frequency.

Time point denoted: healthy volunteer bleed at 2 weeks. Sequencing started from total RNA isolated from unfractionated whole blood. The CDR3 loop spans 12 amino acids. Germline loops: CDR1 SEHNR, CDR2 FQNEAQ (reference sequence). V gave up 6 bases and J gave up 6 bases; unmatched junction bases: 2. Notes on this clonotype: As yet, its antigen is unknown.

The source material was whole blood. This sequence joins TRBV7-9 and TRBJ1-1, with 9 bases identical to TRBD1. The clonotype was recovered from a human donor in good health. Some clones in this sample may be carry-over from other donors' samples. CDR3 amino acids: CASRQGAAEAFF. The CDR3 bases are TGTGCCAGCAGACAGGGGGCGGCTGAAGCTTTCTTT.